The clone carrying this T cell receptor beta chain appeared once. The sample comes from a study of blood T cell repertoires in COVID-19. The wider study: PBMCs, B-cell-depleted T cells, or T cells provided the cDNA or gDNA that made up the material.

Germline-derived CDR1 and CDR2 are LNHNV and YYDKDF (reference sequence). Deletions cut 3 bases from V and 8 bases from J, with 20 bases between. The CDR3 loop spans 16 amino acids. In the authors' workflow: Reference gene primer amplification gave estimated nucleated cell counts. Only in-frame clones appear in the TCRdb table, and some are missing; sequencing was by immunoSEQ multiplex PCR. D and trimming come from the DNA, and the V and J calls and clone size come from that table. The sample has approximately 100,000 clones, 75% to 90% seen once; the top ten hold around 1.9%. Sequencing was performed on peripheral blood. This sequence originates from a woman in her seventies with active or convalescent COVID-19. The chain uses TRBV15 and TRBJ2-1; TRBD2 is a possible D gene (6 bases). The CDR3 DNA follows: TGTGCCACCAGCAGTAGAGGCGGGGCCCCCGGGGATGAGCAGTTCTTC. Translation: CATSSRGGAPGDEQFF.